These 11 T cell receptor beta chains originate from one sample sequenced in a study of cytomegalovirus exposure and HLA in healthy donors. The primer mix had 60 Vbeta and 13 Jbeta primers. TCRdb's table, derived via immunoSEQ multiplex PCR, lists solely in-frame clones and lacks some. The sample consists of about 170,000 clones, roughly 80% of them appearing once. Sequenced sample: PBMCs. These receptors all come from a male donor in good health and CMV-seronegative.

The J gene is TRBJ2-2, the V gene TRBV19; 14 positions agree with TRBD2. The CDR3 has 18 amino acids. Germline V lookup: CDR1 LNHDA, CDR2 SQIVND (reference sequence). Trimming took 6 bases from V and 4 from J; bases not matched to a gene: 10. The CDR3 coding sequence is TGTGCCAGTAGGACCCTGGGACTAGCGGGAGAGACCACCGGGGAGCTGTTTTTT. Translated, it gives CASRTLGLAGETTGELFF.

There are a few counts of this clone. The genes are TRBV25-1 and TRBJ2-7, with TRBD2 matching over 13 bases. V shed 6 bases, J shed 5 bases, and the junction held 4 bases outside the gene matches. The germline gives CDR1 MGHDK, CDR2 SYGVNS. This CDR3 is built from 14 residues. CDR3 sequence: CASSPGLAGDEQYF. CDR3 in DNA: TGTGCCAGCAGCCCCGGACTAGCGGGGGACGAGCAGTACTTC.

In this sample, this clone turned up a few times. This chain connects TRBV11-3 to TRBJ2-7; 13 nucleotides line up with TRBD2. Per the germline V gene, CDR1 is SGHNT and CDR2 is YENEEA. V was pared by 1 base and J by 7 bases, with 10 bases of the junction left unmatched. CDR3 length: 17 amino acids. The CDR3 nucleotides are TGTGCCAGCAGCTTAGGATCCCGGACTAGCGGGAGTGGGGAGCAGTACTTC. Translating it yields CASSLGSRTSGSGEQYF.

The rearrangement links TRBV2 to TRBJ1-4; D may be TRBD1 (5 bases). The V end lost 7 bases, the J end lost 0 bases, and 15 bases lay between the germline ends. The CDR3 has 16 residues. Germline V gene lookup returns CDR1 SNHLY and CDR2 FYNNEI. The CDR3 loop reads CASNLRKTATNEKLFF. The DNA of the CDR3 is TGTGCCAGCAACTTAAGAAAGACAGCAACTAATGAAAAACTGTTTTTT.

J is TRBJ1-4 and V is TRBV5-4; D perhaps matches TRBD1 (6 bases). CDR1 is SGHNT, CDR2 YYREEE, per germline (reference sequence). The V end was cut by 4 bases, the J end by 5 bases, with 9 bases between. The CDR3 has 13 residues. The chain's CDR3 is CASSPTGNEKLFF. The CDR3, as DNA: TGTGCCAGCAGCCCGACAGGAAATGAAAAACTGTTTTTT.

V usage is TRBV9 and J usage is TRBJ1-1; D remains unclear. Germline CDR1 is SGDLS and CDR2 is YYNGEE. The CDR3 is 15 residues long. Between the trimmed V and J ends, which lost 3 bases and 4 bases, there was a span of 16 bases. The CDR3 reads CASSAPVREGTEAFF. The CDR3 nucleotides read TGTGCCAGCAGCGCGCCCGTAAGGGAGGGCACTGAAGCTTTCTTT.

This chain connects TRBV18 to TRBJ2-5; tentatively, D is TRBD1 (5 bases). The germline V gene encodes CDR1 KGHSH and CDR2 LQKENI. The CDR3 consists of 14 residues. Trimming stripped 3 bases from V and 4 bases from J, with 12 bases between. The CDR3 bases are TGTGCCAGCTCACCGGAAGGGGTAGTAGAGACCCAGTACTTC. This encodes CASSPEGVVETQYF.

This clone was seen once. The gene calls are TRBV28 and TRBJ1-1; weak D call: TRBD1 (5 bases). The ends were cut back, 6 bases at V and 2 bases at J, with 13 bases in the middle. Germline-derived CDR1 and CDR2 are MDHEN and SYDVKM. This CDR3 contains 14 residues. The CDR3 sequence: CASRAGGSNTEAFF. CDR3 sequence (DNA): TGTGCCAGCAGGGCGGGGGGAAGTAACACTGAAGCTTTCTTT.

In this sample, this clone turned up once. CDR3 nucleotides: TGTGCCAGCAGTACCGGAGGCGAGCAGTACTTC. Translation: CASSTGGEQYF. The chain links TRBV25-1 to TRBJ2-7; tentative D call: TRBD2 (5 bases). There are 11 residues in the CDR3. Germline CDR1 reads MGHDK; CDR2 reads SYGVNS. V shed 5 bases and J shed 6 bases, with 8 bases lying between them.

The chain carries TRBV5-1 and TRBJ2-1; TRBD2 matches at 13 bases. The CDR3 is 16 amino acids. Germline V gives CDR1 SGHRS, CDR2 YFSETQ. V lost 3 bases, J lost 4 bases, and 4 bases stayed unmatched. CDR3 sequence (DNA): TGCGCCAGCAGCTATGGACTAGCGGGGGAGTACAATGAGCAGTTCTTC. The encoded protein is CASSYGLAGEYNEQFF.

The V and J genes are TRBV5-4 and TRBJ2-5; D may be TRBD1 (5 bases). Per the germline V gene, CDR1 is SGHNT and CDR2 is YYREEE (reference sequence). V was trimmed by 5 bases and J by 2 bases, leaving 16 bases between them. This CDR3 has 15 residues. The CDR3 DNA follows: TGTGCCAGCAGTTTCTCAGGGATGGGGCAAGAGACCCAGTACTTC. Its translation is CASSFSGMGQETQYF.